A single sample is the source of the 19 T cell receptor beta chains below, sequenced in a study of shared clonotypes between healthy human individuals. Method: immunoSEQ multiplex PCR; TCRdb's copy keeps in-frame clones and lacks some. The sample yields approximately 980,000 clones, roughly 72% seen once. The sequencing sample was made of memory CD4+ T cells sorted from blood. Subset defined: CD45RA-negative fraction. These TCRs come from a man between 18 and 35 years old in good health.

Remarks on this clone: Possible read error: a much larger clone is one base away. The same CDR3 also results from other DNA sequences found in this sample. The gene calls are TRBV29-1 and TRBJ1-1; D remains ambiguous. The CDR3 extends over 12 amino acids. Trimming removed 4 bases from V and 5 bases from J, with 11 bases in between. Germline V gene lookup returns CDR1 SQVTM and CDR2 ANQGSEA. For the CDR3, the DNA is TGCAGCGTTGGTAGGGTGGGGACTGAAGCTTTCTTT. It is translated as CSVGRVGTEAFF.

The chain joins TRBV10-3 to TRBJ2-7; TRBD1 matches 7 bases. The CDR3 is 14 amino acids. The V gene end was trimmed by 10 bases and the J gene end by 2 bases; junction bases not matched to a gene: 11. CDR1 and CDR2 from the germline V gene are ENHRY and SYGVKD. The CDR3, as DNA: TGTGCCAGCGAGAGGGGGACAGTCCCCTACGAGCAGTACTTC. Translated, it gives CASERGTVPYEQYF.

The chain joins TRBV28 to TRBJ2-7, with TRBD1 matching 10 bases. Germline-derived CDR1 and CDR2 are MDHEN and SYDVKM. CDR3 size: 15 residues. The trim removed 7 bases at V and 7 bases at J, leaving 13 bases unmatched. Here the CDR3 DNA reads TGTGCCAGCACCGTACCGGGACAGGGGAGTCGGGAGCAGTACTTC. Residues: CASTVPGQGSREQYF.

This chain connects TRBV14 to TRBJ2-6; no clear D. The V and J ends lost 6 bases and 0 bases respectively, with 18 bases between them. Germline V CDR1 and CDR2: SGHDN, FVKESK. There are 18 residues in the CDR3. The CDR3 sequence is CASRARIGTPSGANVLTF. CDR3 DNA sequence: TGTGCCAGCAGGGCGCGCATCGGAACCCCCTCTGGGGCCAACGTCCTGACTTTC. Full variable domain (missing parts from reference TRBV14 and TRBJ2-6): EAGVTQFPSHSVIEKGQTVTLRCDPISGHDNLYWYRRVMGKEIKFLLHFVKESKQDESGMPNNRFLAERTGGTYSTLKVQPAELEDSGVYFCASRARIGTPSGANVLTFGAGSRLTVL.

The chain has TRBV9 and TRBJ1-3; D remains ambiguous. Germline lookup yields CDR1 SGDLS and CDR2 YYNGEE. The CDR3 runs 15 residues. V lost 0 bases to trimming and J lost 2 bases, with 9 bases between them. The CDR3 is CASSVAPNPGNTIYF. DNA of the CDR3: TGTGCCAGCAGCGTAGCTCCGAATCCTGGAAACACCATATATTTT.

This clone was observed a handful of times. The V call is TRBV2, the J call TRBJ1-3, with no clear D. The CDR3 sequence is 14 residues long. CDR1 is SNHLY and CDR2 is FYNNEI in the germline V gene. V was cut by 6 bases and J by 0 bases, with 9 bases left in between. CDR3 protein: CASREVSSGNTIYF. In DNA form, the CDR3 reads TGTGCCAGCAGGGAGGTCAGCTCTGGAAACACCATATATTTT. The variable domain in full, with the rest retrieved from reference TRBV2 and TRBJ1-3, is EPEVTQTPSHQVTQMGQEVILRCVPISNHLYFYWYRQILGQKVEFLVSFYNNEISEKSEIFDDQFSVERPDGSNFTLKIRSTKLEDSAMYFCASREVSSGNTIYFGEGSWLTVV.

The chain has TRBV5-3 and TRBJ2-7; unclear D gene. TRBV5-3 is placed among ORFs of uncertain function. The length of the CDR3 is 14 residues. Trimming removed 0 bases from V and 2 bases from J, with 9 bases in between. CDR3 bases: TGTGCCAGAAGCTTGGCCCCGTGCCCCTACGAGCAGTACTTC. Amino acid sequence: CARSLAPCPYEQYF.

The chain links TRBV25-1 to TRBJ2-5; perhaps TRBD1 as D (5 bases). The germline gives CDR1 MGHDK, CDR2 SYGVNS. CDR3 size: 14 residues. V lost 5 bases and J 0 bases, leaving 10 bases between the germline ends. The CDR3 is CASSRTSNQETQYF. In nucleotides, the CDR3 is TGTGCCAGCAGTAGGACATCTAACCAAGAGACCCAGTACTTC.

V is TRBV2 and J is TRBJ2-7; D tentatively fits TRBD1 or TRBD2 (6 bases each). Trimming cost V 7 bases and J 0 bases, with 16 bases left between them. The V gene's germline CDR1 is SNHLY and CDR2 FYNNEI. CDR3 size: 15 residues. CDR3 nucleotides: TGTGCCAGCAAAGAAAGGGGGGCTAGCTCCTACGAGCAGTACTTC. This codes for CASKERGASSYEQYF.

CDR3 in DNA: TGCGCCAGCAGCTACGATAGGACAGGGGGCGATAATGAAAAACTGTTTTTT. Residues: CASSYDRTGGDNEKLFF. This chain joins TRBV5-1 and TRBJ1-4; 11 nucleotides line up with TRBD1. CDR3 length equals 17 residues. CDR1 is SGHRS and CDR2 is YFSETQ in the germline V gene. Trimming cost V 3 bases and J 4 bases; bases outside gene matches: 8.

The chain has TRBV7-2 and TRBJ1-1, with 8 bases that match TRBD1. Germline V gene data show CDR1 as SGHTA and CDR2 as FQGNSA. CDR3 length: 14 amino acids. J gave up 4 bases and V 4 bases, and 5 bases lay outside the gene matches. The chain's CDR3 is CASSSQGAGTEAFF. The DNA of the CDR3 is TGTGCCAGCAGCTCTCAGGGGGCGGGCACTGAAGCTTTCTTT.

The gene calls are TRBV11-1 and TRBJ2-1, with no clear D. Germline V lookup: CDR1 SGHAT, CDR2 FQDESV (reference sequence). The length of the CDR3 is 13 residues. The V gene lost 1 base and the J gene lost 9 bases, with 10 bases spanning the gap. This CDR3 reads CASSLVGRSEQFF. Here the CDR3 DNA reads TGTGCCAGCAGCTTAGTCGGCAGGAGTGAGCAGTTCTTC.

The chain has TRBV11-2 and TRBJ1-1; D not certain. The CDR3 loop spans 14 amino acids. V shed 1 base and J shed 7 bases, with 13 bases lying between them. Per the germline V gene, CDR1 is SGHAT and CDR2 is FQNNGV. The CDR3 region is CASSLGAGGNEAFF. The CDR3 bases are TGTGCCAGCAGCTTAGGAGCGGGCGGAAATGAAGCTTTCTTT. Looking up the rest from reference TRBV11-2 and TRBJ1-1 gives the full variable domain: EAGVAQSPRYKIIEKRQSVAFWCNPISGHATLYWYQQILGQGPKLLIQFQNNGVVDDSQLPKDRFSAERLKGVDSTLKIQPAKLEDSAVYLCASSLGAGGNEAFFGQGTRLTVV.

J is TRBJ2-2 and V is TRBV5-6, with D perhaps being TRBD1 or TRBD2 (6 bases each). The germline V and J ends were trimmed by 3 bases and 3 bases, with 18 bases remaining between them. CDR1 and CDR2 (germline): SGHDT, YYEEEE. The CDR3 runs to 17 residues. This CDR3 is CASSSLKGGRDTGELFF. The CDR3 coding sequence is TGTGCCAGCAGCTCCCTAAAGGGGGGCCGGGACACCGGGGAGCTGTTTTTT.

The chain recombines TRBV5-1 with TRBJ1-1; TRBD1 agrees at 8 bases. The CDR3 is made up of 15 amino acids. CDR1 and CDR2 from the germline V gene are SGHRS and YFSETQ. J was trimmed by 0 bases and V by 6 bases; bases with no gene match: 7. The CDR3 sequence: CASIRGDRLNTEAFF. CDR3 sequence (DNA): TGCGCCAGCATACGAGGGGACAGGCTGAACACTGAAGCTTTCTTT.

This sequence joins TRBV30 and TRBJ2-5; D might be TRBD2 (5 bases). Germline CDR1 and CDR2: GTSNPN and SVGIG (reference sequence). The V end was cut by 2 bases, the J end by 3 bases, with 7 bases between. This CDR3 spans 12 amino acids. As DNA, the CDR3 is TGTGCCTGGAGTTCCGGGGAAGAGACCCAGTACTTC. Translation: CAWSSGEETQYF.

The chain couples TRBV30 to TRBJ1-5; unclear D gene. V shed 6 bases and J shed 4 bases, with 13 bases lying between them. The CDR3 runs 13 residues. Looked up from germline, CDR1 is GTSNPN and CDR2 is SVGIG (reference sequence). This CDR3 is CACSGSRNQPQHF. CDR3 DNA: TGTGCCTGCTCGGGAAGCAGGAATCAGCCCCAGCATTTT. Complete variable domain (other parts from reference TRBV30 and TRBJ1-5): SQTIHQWPATLVQPVGSPLSLECTVEGTSNPNLYWYRQAAGRGLQLLFYSVGIGQISSEVPQNLSASRPQDRQFILSSKKLLLSDSGFYLCACSGSRNQPQHFGDGTRLSIL.

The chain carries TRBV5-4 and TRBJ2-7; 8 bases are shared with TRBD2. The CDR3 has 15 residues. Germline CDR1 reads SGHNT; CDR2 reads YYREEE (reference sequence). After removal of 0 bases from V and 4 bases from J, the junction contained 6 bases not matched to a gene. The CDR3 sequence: CASSLAAAGAYEQYF. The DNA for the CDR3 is TGTGCCAGCAGCTTGGCGGCAGCGGGGGCTTACGAGCAGTACTTC.

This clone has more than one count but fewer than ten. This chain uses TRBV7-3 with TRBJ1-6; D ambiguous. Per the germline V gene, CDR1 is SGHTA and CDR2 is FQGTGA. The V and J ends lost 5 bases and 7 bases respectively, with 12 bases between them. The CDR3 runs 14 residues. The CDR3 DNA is TGTGCCAGCAGCCTCGGCCAGGTGAATTCACCCCTCCACTTT. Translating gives CASSLGQVNSPLHF.